A single sample is the source of the 9 T cell receptor beta chains below, sequenced in a study of blood T cell repertoires in COVID-19. Sequenced by immunoSEQ multiplex PCR; TCRdb stores in-frame clones only, minus some. The table lists 97,000 or so clones, 82% of them singletons. Specimen: peripheral blood. The source of these receptors is a man older than 75 with acute or convalescent COVID-19.

The chain carries TRBV18 and TRBJ2-7; D might be TRBD1 (5 bases). CDR1 is KGHSH and CDR2 is LQKENI in the germline V gene. With 2 bases removed from V and 2 bases from J, the gap between germline ends came to 10 bases. The CDR3 sequence is 14 residues long. CDR3 sequence reads: CASSPVGETYEQYF. CDR3 coding DNA: TGTGCCAGCTCACCAGTAGGGGAAACCTACGAGCAGTACTTC.

This chain links TRBV6-5 with TRBJ2-7, with 8 bases identical to TRBD2. Germline CDR1 is MNHEY and CDR2 is SVGAGI. Trimming cost V 2 bases and J 3 bases; bases outside gene matches: 6. CDR3 length: 15 amino acids. CDR3 DNA sequence: TGTGCCAGCAGTTACAAGGCGGGAGGATTCTACGAGCAGTACTTC. Its protein product is CASSYKAGGFYEQYF.

This chain joins TRBV14 and TRBJ2-1, with TRBD2 matching over 11 bases. V gave up 6 bases and J gave up 9 bases; unmatched junction bases: 10. Germline CDR1 is SGHDN and CDR2 is FVKESK. This CDR3 comprises 15 residues. This CDR3 is CASSALAGVSGEQFF. CDR3 bases: TGTGCCAGCAGTGCACTAGCGGGAGTCTCGGGTGAGCAGTTCTTC. Combining the CDR3 with reference TRBV14 and TRBJ2-1 gives the whole variable domain EAGVTQFPSHSVIEKGQTVTLRCDPISGHDNLYWYRRVMGKEIKFLLHFVKESKQDESGMPNNRFLAERTGGTYSTLKVQPAELEDSGVYFCASSALAGVSGEQFFGPGTRLTVL.

The chain joins TRBV29-1 to TRBJ2-1; 15 nucleotides align to TRBD2. The germline CDR1 and CDR2 sequences are SQVTM and ANQGSEA. The CDR3 is 19 residues long. Unmatched junction bases numbered 12, after V lost 2 bases and J lost 4 bases. This CDR3 is CSVEPPGTSGGTEYNEQFF. In nucleotides, the CDR3 is TGCAGCGTTGAACCCCCAGGGACTAGCGGGGGGACGGAATACAATGAGCAGTTCTTC.

About this clone: Other DNA variants within this sample encode the same CDR3. The chain carries TRBV12-3 or TRBV12-4 and TRBJ2-3; possible D gene TRBD2, 5 bases. With 4 bases removed from V and 0 bases from J, the gap between germline ends came to 5 bases. The CDR3 length is 13 residues. The CDR3 loop is CASSSGSTDTQYF. CDR3 in DNA: TGTGCCAGCAGTTCGGGGAGCACAGATACGCAGTATTTT.

CDR3 protein: CASSLQGGRISEQFF. The DNA of the CDR3 is TGTGCCAGCAGCTTGCAAGGGGGCAGAATCAGTGAGCAGTTCTTC. The J gene is TRBJ2-1, the V gene TRBV5-8, with TRBD1 identical over 7 bases. After removal of 1 base from V and 9 bases from J, the junction contained 10 bases not matched to a gene. The CDR3 is 15 residues long. Looked up from germline, CDR1 is SGHTS and CDR2 is YDEGEE.

The chain joins TRBV9 to TRBJ2-1, with D perhaps matching TRBD2 (5 bases). The germline CDR1 and CDR2 sequences are SGDLS and YYNGEE. V lost 4 bases and J 3 bases, leaving 20 bases between the germline ends. CDR3 size: 17 residues. CDR3 nucleotide sequence: TGTGCCAGCAGCCCCCCGCGGGCCGCCTTAAACTACAATGAGCAGTTCTTC. It translates to CASSPPRAALNYNEQFF.

V and J are TRBV2 and TRBJ1-3, with D tentatively TRBD1 (5 bases). Trimming left V 6 bases short and J 0 bases short, with 9 bases between. The CDR3 runs 14 residues. In germline, CDR1 is SNHLY, CDR2 FYNNEI. The CDR3: CASRKGVSGNTIYF. The CDR3 DNA is TGTGCCAGCAGGAAAGGGGTCTCTGGAAACACCATATATTTT.

This sequence joins TRBV24-1 and TRBJ2-3; weak D call: TRBD1 (5 bases). The germline V gene has CDR1 KGHDR and CDR2 SFDVKD. This CDR3 contains 14 residues. Trimming left V 3 bases short and J 3 bases short, with 9 bases between. The DNA of the CDR3 is TGTGCCACCAGTGATATCCGGACAACAGATACGCAGTATTTT. It specifies CATSDIRTTDTQYF.